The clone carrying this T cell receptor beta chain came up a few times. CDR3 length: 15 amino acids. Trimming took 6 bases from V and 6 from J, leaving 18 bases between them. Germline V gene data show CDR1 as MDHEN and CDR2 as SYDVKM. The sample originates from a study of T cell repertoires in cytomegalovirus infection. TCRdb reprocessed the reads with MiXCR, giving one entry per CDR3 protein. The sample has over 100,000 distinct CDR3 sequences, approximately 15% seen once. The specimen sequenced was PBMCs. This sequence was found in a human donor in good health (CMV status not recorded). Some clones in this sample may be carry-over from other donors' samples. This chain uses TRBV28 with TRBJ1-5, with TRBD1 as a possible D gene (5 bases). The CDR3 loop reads CASRKLLGVGQPQHF. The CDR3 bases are TGTGCCAGCAGAAAACTCTTGGGGGTAGGTCAGCCCCAGCATTTT.